The clone carrying this T cell receptor beta chain occurred once. The data are from a study of blood T cell repertoires in COVID-19. Study overall: Samples representing acute and convalescent COVID-19 were sourced from the United States, Italy and Spain.

The repertoire was sequenced with immunoSEQ multiplex PCR; TCRdb's copy has only in-frame clones and lacks some. The table has around 200,000 clones, 86% seen once. Germline V gives CDR1 SGHTA, CDR2 FQGNSA. Trimming took off 3 bases at V and 4 bases at J, with 10 bases between the two ends. The CDR3 loop spans 15 amino acids. The sequence came from a woman in her 50s with acute or convalescent COVID-19. The sample consisted of peripheral blood. The V gene is TRBV7-2, the J gene TRBJ1-6; no reliable D call. In DNA, the CDR3 is TGTGCCAGCAGCTTCCAGCTAGCGTATAATTCACCCCTCCACTTT. It yields the protein CASSFQLAYNSPLHF.